Following are 5 T cell receptor beta chains from one sample sequenced in a study of identical twins. Via MiXCR, TCRdb re-called the 5' RACE reads, giving one row per CDR3 protein. This table has about 340,000 distinct CDR3 sequences, approximately 13% appearing once. These data are also associated with another study on yellow fever vaccine responses in identical twins.

Source material: CD8+ T cells sorted from blood. Receptors were obtained from a young woman in good health.

The CDR3 here is CASSYLAELNQPQHF. CDR3 bases: TGTGCCAGCAGTTACCTGGCGGAACTCAATCAGCCCCAGCATTTT. V and J are TRBV6-5 and TRBJ1-5, with D hard to call. Germline V lookup: CDR1 MNHEY, CDR2 SVGAGI. Trimming stripped 2 bases from V and 3 bases from J, with 11 bases between. The CDR3 spans 15 residues.

In its sample, this clonotype was seen many times. The V gene is TRBV5-6, the J gene TRBJ2-3, with TRBD2 as a possible D gene (5 bases). V gave up 4 bases and J gave up 3 bases, with 12 bases separating them. Germline CDR1 reads SGHDT; CDR2 reads YYEEEE. There are 14 residues in the CDR3. This CDR3 is CASSPYGGTDTQYF. The CDR3 DNA follows: TGTGCCAGCAGCCCATACGGCGGGACAGATACGCAGTATTTT.

V is TRBV5-1 and J is TRBJ2-7; TRBD1 matches at 7 bases. The CDR3 covers 13 residues. Germline V lookup: CDR1 SGHRS, CDR2 YFSETQ. Trimming removed 9 bases from V and 0 bases from J; junction bases left unmatched: 6. This chain's CDR3 is CATRGDSSYEQYF. The CDR3 DNA is TGCGCCACCCGAGGGGACAGCTCCTACGAGCAGTACTTC.

The chain recombines TRBV28 with TRBJ1-5; 8 positions match TRBD1. V gave up 3 bases and J gave up 0 bases; unmatched junction bases: 10. There are 18 residues in the CDR3. Germline V gene data show CDR1 as MDHEN and CDR2 as SYDVKM. CDR3 loop: CASSFHRQGLYSNQPQHF. In DNA, the CDR3 is TGTGCCAGCAGTTTTCACCGACAGGGGTTGTATAGCAATCAGCCCCAGCATTTT.

The chain employs TRBV7-9 and TRBJ2-5, with D hard to call. The CDR3 totals 14 residues. V was clipped by 5 bases and J by 5 bases, with 15 bases between them. Per germline, CDR1 SEHNR and CDR2 FQNEAQ (reference sequence). DNA of the CDR3: TGTGCCAGCAGCCAAACACCTCCCTGGGAGACCCAGTACTTC. This codes for CASSQTPPWETQYF.